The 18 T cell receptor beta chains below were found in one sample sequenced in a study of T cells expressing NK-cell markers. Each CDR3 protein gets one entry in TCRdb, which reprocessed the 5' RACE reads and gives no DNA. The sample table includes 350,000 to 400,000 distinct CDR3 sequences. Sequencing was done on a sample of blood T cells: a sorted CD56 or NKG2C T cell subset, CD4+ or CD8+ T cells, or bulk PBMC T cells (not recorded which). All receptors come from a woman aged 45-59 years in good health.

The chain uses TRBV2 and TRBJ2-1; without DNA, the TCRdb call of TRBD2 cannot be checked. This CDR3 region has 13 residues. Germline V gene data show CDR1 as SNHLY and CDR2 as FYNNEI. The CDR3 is CATSTSGRGEQFF.

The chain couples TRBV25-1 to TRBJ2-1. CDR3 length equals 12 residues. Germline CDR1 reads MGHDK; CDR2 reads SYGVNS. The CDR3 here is CASSDAYNEQFF.

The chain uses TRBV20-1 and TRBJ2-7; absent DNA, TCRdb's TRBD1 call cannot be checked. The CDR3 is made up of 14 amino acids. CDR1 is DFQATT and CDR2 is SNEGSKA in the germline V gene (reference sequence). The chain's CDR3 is CSARRSQVSNEQYF.

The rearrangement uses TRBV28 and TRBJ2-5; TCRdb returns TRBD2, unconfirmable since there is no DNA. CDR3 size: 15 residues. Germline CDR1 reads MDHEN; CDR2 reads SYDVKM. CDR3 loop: CASSRTLGREETQYF.

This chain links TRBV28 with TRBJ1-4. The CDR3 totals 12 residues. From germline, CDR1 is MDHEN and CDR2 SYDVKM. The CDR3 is CASRAEREKLFF.

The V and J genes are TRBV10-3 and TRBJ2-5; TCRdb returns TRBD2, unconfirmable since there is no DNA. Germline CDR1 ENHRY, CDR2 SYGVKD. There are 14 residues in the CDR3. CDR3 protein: CAISRLAEQETQYF.

CDR3 region: CASGSSRETQYF. The chain recombines TRBV19 with TRBJ2-5. The CDR3 spans 12 residues. The V gene's germline CDR1 is LNHDA and CDR2 SQIVND (reference sequence). The entire variable domain, with the rest obtained from reference TRBV19 and TRBJ2-5, is as follows: DGGITQSPKYLFRKEGQNVTLSCEQNLNHDAMYWYRQDPGQGLRLIYYSQIVNDFQKGDIAEGYSVSREKKESFPLTVTSAQKNPTAFYLCASGSSRETQYFGPGTRLLVL.

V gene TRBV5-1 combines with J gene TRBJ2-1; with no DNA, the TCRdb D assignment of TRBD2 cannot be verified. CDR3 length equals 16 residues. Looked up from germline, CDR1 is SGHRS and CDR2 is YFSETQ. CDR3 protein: CASSLESSGSYNEQFF.

The CDR3 protein is CASSQEGVRGSTDTQYF. The chain has TRBV4-1 and TRBJ2-3; no DNA is available, so the TRBD1 call from TCRdb remains unchecked. The CDR3 contains 17 residues. Germline V gives CDR1 MGHRA, CDR2 YSYEKL.

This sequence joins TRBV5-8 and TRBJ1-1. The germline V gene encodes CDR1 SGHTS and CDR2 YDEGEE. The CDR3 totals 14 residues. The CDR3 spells CASSRRTGNTEAFF.

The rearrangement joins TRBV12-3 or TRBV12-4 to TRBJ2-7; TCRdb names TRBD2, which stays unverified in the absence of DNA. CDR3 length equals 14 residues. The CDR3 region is CASTSPGTRNEQYF.

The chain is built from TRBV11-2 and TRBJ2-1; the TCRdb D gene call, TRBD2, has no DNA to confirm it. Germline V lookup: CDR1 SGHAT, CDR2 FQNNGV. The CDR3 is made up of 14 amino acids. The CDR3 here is CASSLRTSGIEQFF.

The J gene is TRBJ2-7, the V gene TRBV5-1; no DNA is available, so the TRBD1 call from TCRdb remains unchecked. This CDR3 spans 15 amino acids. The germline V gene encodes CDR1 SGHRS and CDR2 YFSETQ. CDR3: CASSPDRGVRYEQYF. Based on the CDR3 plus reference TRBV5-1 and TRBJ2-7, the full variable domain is KAGVTQTPRYLIKTRGQQVTLSCSPISGHRSVSWYQQTPGQGLQFLFEYFSETQRNKGNFPGRFSGRQFSNSRSEMNVSTLELGDSALYLCASSPDRGVRYEQYFGPGTRLTVT.

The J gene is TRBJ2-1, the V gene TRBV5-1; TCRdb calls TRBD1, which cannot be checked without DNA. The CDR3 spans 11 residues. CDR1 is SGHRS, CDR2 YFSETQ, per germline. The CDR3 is CASSWGQEQFF.

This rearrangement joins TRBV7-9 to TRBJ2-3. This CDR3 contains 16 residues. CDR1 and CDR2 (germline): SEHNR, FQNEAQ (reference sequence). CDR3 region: CASSLRLQGLADTQYF. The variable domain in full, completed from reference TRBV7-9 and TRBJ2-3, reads DTGVSQNPRHKITKRGQNVTFRCDPISEHNRLYWYRQTLGQGPEFLTYFQNEAQLEKSRLLSDRFSAERPKGSFSTLEIQRTEQGDSAMYLCASSLRLQGLADTQYFGPGTRLTVL.

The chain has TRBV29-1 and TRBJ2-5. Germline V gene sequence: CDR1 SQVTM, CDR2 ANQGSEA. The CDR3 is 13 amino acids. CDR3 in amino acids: CSVVDGDGETQYF. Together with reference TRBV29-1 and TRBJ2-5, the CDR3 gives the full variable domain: SAVISQKPSRDICQRGTSLTIQCQVDSQVTMMFWYRQQPGQSLTLIATANQGSEATYESGFVIDKFPISRPNLTFSTLTVSNMSPEDSSIYLCSVVDGDGETQYFGPGTRLLVL.

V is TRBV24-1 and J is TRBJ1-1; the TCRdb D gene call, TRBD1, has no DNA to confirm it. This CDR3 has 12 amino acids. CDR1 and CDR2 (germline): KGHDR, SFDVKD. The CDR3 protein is CATSETGTEAFF.

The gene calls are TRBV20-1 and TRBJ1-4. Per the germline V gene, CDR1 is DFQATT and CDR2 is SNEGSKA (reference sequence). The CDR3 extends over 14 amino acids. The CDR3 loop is CSARYQGKDEKLFF.